A selection of T cell receptor beta chains follows, all from one sample in a study of early T cells in non-severe SARS-CoV-2 infection. MiXCR was run by TCRdb on the 5' RACE reads, yielding one entry per CDR3 protein. The table includes roughly 100,000 distinct CDR3 sequences, roughly 13% detected once. What was sequenced was whole blood. The receptors originated from an adult who was a healthcare worker with PCR-confirmed SARS-CoV-2 infection or an uninfected control (not recorded which). Each CDR3 is given with its conserved first and last residue. A D gene is named only where the DNA matches it firmly. The size field is filled for only some rows; it gives once, few, many or a size class.

TRBD1	few	TRBV5-1	TRBJ2-7	TGCGCCAGCAGCGACACAGGGGCCCTCTCCTACGAGCAGTACTTC	CASSDTGALSYEQYF
TRBD1	few	TRBV20-1	TRBJ1-6	TGCAGTGCTAGACCCGGACAGGGTTATTCACCCCTCCACTTT	CSARPGQGYSPLHF
.	.	TRBV12-3/TRBV12-4	TRBJ1-1	TGTGCCAGCTGCGCCCGGGAGGGGACTGAAGCTTTCTTT	CASCAREGTEAFF
.	few	TRBV12-3/TRBV12-4	TRBJ1-1	TGTGCCAGCAGTTCTACAGGGCGGGCCACTGAAGCTTTCTTT	CASSSTGRATEAFF
.	.	TRBV28	TRBJ2-2	TGTGCCAGTCGGGACTCTTACACCGGGGAGCTGTTTTTT	CASRDSYTGELFF
.	few	TRBV6-1	TRBJ1-5	TGTGCCAGCAACTTAATAAATCAGCCCCAGCATTTT	CASNLINQPQHF
.	few	TRBV7-9	TRBJ2-1	TGTGCCAGCAGTCGCACTGAAACGTCCTACAATGAGCAGTTCTTC	CASSRTETSYNEQFF
.	few	TRBV5-6	TRBJ2-1	TGTGCCAGCAGCTTGGGCGGGACACCCTCCTACAATGAGCAGTTCTTC	CASSLGGTPSYNEQFF
TRBD2	many	TRBV6-1	TRBJ2-1	TGTGCCAGCAGTGAAGTGAGCGGGAGTGTCTATGAGCAGTTCTTC	CASSEVSGSVYEQFF
.	many	TRBV3-1	TRBJ1-5	TGTGCCAGCAGCCAATCTACAGGTGTTCTGCATTTT	CASSQSTGVLHF
TRBD2	few	TRBV20-1	TRBJ2-5	TGCAGTACCGGACTAGCGGGAGGGCCGGGGACCCAGTACTTC	CSTGLAGGPGTQYF
.	few	TRBV2	TRBJ2-1	TGTGCCAGCAGTGAAGCGCTTCATGAGCAGTTCTTC	CASSEALHEQFF
TRBD1	few	TRBV6-2/TRBV6-3	TRBJ1-2	TGTGCCAGCAGTTCGCCGGGACAGACACCGTATGGCTACACCTTC	CASSSPGQTPYGYTF
.	.	TRBV21-1	TRBJ2-4	TGTGCCAGCAGCAAGGGGGTTTTTTCTGGGACAGCCTTTGCCAAAAACATTCAGTACTTC	CASSKGVFSGTAFAKNIQYF
.	few	TRBV29-1	TRBJ2-1	TGCAGCGTAACAACCGGGACGGACGCCAATGAGCAGTTCTTC	CSVTTGTDANEQFF
TRBD2	.	TRBV5-6	TRBJ2-3	TGTGCCAGCAGCCAATTAGCGGGAGGGACAGATACGCAGTATTTT	CASSQLAGGTDTQYF
.	many	TRBV28	TRBJ1-6	TGTGCCAGCGGGTTCCTTGATTCACCCCTCCACTTT	CASGFLDSPLHF
.	.	TRBV12-5	TRBJ1-1	TGTGCTAGTGGTTCCCTCTGGGGAAGGACTGAAGCTTTCTTT	CASGSLWGRTEAFF
TRBD2	many	TRBV6-2/TRBV6-3	TRBJ2-5	TGTGCCAGCAGTTACGGACTAGCGGGAGTCCAAGAGACCCAGTACTTC	CASSYGLAGVQETQYF
TRBD2	few	TRBV9	TRBJ2-1	TGTGCCAGCAACCCGGGGGGTGATGAGCAGTTCTTC	CASNPGGDEQFF
TRBD2	.	TRBV3-1	TRBJ2-7	TGTGCCAGCAGCCAAGGGACTAGCGGGTTGTACGAGCAGTACTTC	CASSQGTSGLYEQYF
.	many	TRBV6-5	TRBJ2-5	TGTGCCAGCAGTTACACGGGTAGCGTGGAGACCCAGTACTTC	CASSYTGSVETQYF
.	many	TRBV5-4	TRBJ2-3	TGTGCCAGCAGCTTCGGTGCTAGCACAGATACGCAGTATTTT	CASSFGASTDTQYF
TRBD1	many	TRBV20-1	TRBJ1-2	TGCAGTGCCAGGAGACAGGGGGCGAAGGGCTACACCTTC	CSARRQGAKGYTF
.	.	TRBV2	TRBJ2-7	TGTGCCAGCAGTGGACCCCCAATCTACGAGCAGTACTTC	CASSGPPIYEQYF
.	few	TRBV5-1	TRBJ2-1	TGCGCCAGCAGCTTGGCTAGCGTGACCGATGAGCAGTTCTTC	CASSLASVTDEQFF
TRBD2	many	TRBV30	TRBJ2-3	TGTGCCTGGAGTACGGGACTAGCGGGAGTCCCAGATACGCAGTATTTT	CAWSTGLAGVPDTQYF
.	.	TRBV6-5	TRBJ2-3	TGTGCCAGCAGTACGATGACATACACAGATACGCAGTATTTT	CASSTMTYTDTQYF
.	many	TRBV6-1	TRBJ2-2	TGTGCCAGCAGTGAAATGGGCACCGGGGAGCTGTTTTTT	CASSEMGTGELFF
.	many	TRBV9	TRBJ1-3	TGTGCCAGCAGCGTAGAGGTTAATTCTGGAAACACCATATATTTT	CASSVEVNSGNTIYF
TRBD1	many	TRBV5-1	TRBJ1-4	TGCGCCAGCAGCTTGGGGACAGGTTCCCGTGAAAAACTGTTTTTT	CASSLGTGSREKLFF
.	.	TRBV7-9	TRBJ2-1	TGTGCCAGCAGCATCTTAGCGAGGGGCGATGAGCAGTTCTTC	CASSILARGDEQFF
.	few	TRBV3-1	TRBJ2-2	TGTGCCAGCAGCCTGGGACCGAACACCGGGGAGCTGTTTTTT	CASSLGPNTGELFF
TRBD1	.	TRBV20-1	TRBJ1-5	TGCAGGGCCGGGACAGGGTCAGATCAGCCCCAGCATTTT	CRAGTGSDQPQHF
.	.	TRBV7-2	TRBJ2-7	TGTGCCAGCAGCCCTAGCCGTAACGAGCAGTACTTC	CASSPSRNEQYF
.	many	TRBV20-1	TRBJ1-5	TGCAGTGCTAGCGACGGATATAGCAATCAGCCCCAGCATTTT	CSASDGYSNQPQHF
TRBD2	many	TRBV7-6	TRBJ2-7	TGTGCCAGCAGCTTAGTAGCGGGAGGAGAAAGGCGCTACGAGCAGTACTTC	CASSLVAGGERRYEQYF
.	many	TRBV29-1	TRBJ2-2	TGCAGCGTTGGGGACACCGTGGCCGGGGAGCTGTTTTTT	CSVGDTVAGELFF
.	few	TRBV12-3/TRBV12-4	TRBJ1-6	TGTGCCAGCACCCTTGGGACCAATTCACCCCTCCACTTT	CASTLGTNSPLHF
TRBD2	.	TRBV7-9	TRBJ2-1	TGTGCCAGCAGCTCGGCCGGTTTGACGGGAGGACGTAATGAGCAGTTCTTC	CASSSAGLTGGRNEQFF
.	many	TRBV5-1	TRBJ2-3	TGCGCCAGCAGCCCTATGGACGGAACAGATACGCAGTATTTT	CASSPMDGTDTQYF